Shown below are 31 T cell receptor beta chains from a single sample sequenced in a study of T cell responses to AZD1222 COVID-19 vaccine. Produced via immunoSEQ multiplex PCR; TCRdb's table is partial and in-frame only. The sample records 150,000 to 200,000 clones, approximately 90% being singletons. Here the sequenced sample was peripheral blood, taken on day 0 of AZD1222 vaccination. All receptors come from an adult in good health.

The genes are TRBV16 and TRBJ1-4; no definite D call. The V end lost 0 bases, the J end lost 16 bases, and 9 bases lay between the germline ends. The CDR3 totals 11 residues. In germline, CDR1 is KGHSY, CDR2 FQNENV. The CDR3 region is CASSQSIRPFF. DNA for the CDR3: TGTGCCAGCAGCCAATCCATCCGGCCGTTTTTT.

The CDR3 reads CASVLRGTGNSPLHF. The CDR3 DNA is TGTGCCAGCGTCCTCCGTGGGACAGGGAATTCACCCCTCCACTTT. This chain joins TRBV7-9 and TRBJ1-6, with 9 bases matching TRBD1. Germline CDR1 reads SEHNR; CDR2 reads FQNEAQ (reference sequence). V gave up 8 bases and J gave up 7 bases; unmatched junction bases: 9. The CDR3 spans 15 residues.

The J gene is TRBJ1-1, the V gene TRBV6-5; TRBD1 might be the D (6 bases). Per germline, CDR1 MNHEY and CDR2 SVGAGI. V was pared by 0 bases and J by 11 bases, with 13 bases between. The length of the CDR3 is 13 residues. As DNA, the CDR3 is TGTGCCAGCAGTTACTCGAACAGGGCCGGGGCTTTCTTT. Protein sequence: CASSYSNRAGAFF.

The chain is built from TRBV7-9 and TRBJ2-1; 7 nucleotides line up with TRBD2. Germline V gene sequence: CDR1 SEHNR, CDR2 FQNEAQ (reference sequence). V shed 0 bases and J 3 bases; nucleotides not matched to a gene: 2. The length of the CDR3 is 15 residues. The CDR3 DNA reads TGTGCCAGCAGCTTAGCGGGAGGGCGCTACAATGAGCAGTTCTTC. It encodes CASSLAGGRYNEQFF.

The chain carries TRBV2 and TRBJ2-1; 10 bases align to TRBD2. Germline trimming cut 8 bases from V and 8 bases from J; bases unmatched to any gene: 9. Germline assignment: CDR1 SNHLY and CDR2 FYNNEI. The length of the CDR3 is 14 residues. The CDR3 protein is CASQREGGVYEQFF. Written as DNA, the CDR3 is TGTGCCAGCCAGCGGGAGGGAGGAGTTTATGAGCAGTTCTTC.

The CDR3 DNA sequence: TGTGCCAGCAGCTACTCCTGGGCCCATAGACAGGGCAGCAATCAGCCCCAGCATTTT. This gives the protein CASSYSWAHRQGSNQPQHF. The chain carries TRBV28 and TRBJ1-5; 7 bases are a match to TRBD1. The germline CDR1 and CDR2 sequences are MDHEN and SYDVKM. There are 19 residues in the CDR3. After removal of 6 bases from V and 1 base from J, the junction contained 18 bases not matched to a gene.

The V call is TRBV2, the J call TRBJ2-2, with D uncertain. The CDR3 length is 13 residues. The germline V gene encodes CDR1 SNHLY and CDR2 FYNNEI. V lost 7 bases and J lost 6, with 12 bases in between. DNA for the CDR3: TGTGCCAGCAACAACCAAGATGCCGGGGAGCTGTTTTTT. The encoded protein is CASNNQDAGELFF.

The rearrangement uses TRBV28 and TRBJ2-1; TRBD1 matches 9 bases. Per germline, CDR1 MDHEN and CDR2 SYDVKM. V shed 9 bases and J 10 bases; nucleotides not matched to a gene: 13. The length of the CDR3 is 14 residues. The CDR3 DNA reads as TGTGCCAGTCCCGGGACAGGGAGGTTGGGGGAGCAGTTCTTC. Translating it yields CASPGTGRLGEQFF. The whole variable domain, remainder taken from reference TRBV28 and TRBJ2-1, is DVKVTQSSRYLVKRTGEKVFLECVQDMDHENMFWYRQDPGLGLRLIYFSYDVKMKEKGDIPEGYSVSREKKERFSLILESASTNQTSMYLCASPGTGRLGEQFFGPGTRLTVL.

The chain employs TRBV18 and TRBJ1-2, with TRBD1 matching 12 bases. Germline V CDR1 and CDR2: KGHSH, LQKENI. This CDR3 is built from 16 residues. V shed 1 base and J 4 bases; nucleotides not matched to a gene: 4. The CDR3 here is CASSPRDRGLGYGYTF. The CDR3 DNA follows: TGTGCCAGCTCACCACGGGACAGGGGGCTTGGCTATGGCTACACCTTC.

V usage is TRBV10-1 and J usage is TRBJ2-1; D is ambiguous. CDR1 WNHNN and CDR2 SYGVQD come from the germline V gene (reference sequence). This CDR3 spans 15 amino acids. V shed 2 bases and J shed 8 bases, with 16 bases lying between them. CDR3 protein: CASSENSFRVYEQFF. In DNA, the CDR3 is TGCGCCAGCAGTGAGAACTCTTTTAGGGTTTATGAGCAGTTCTTC.

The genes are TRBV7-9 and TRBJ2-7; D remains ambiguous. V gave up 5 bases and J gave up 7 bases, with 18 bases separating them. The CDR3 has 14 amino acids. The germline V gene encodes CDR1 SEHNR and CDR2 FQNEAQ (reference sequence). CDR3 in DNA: TGTGCCAGCAGCCCCCCGGCTAGGGCGAGGGAGCAGTACTTC. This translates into CASSPPARAREQYF. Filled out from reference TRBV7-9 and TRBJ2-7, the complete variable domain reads DTGVSQNPRHKITKRGQNVTFRCDPISEHNRLYWYRQTLGQGPEFLTYFQNEAQLEKSRLLSDRFSAERPKGSFSTLEIQRTEQGDSAMYLCASSPPARAREQYFGPGTRLTVT.

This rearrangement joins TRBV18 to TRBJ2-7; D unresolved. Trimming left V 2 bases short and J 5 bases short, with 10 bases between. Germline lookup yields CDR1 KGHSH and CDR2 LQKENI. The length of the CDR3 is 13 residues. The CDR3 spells CASSPSRPNEQYF. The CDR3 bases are TGTGCCAGCTCACCATCGCGCCCCAACGAGCAGTACTTC.

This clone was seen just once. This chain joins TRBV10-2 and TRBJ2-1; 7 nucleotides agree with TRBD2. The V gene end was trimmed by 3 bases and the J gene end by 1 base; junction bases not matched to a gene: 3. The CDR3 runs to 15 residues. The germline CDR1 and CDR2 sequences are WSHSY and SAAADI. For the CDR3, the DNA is TGCGCCAGCAGTGAAGAAGCGGGGTCCTACAATGAGCAGTTCTTC. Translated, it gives CASSEEAGSYNEQFF.

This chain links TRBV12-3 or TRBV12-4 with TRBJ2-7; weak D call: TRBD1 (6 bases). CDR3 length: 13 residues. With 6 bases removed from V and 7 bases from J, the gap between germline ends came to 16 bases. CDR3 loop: CASSRAPDREQYF. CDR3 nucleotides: TGTGCCAGCAGCCGAGCCCCCGACAGGGAGCAGTACTTC.

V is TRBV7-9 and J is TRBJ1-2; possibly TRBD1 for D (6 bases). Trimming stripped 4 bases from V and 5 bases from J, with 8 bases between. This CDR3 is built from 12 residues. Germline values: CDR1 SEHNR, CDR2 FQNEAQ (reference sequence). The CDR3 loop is CASSSQGYGYTF. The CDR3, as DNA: TGTGCCAGCAGCTCACAGGGTTATGGCTACACCTTC.

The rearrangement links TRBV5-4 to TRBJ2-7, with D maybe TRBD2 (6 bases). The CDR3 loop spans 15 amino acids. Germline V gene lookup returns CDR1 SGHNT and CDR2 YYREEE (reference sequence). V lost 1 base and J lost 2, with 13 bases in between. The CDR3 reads CASSLNAGSAYEQYF. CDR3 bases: TGTGCCAGCAGCTTGAACGCGGGAAGCGCCTACGAGCAGTACTTC.

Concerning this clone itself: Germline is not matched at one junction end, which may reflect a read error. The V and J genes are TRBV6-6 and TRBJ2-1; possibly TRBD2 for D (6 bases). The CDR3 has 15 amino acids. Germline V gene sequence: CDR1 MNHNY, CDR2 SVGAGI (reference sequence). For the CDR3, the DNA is TGTGCAAGCAACTCCATAGCGGCGCTATACAATGAGCAGTTCTTC. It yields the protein CASNSIAALYNEQFF.

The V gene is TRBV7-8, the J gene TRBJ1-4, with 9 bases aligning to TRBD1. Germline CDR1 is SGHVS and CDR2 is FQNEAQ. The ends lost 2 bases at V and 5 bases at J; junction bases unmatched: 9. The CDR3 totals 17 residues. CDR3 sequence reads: CASSLQPGQGWNEKLFF. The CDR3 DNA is TGTGCCAGCAGCTTACAACCGGGACAGGGTTGGAATGAAAAACTGTTTTTT.

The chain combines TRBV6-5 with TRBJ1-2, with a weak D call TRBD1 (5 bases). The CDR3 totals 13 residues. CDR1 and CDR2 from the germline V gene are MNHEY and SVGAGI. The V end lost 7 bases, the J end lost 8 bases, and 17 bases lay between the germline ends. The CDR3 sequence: CASTEGPSLGYTF. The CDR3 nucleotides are TGTGCCAGCACCGAGGGGCCGTCTTTGGGCTACACCTTC.

The CDR3, as DNA: TGTGCCAGCAGTGACGGGCAACTAGCAGGAAAACTGTTTTTT. Amino acid sequence: CASSDGQLAGKLFF. The V and J genes are TRBV6-4 and TRBJ1-4; no firm D call. The germline gives CDR1 MRHNA, CDR2 SNTAGT. This CDR3 region has 14 residues. The V and J ends lost 2 bases and 10 bases respectively, with 14 bases between them.

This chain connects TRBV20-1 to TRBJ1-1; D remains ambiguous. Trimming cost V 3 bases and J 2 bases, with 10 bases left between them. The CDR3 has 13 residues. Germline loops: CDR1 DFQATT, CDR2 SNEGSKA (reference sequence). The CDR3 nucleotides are TGCAGTGCTAGTAAGACAACAAACACTGAAGCTTTCTTT. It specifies CSASKTTNTEAFF.

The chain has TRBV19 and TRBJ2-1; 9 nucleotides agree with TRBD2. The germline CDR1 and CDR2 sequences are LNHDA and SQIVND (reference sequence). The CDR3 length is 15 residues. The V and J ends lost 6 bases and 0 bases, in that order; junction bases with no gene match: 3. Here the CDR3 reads CASSVSGSSYNEQFF. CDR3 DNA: TGTGCCAGTAGCGTTAGCGGGAGCTCCTACAATGAGCAGTTCTTC.

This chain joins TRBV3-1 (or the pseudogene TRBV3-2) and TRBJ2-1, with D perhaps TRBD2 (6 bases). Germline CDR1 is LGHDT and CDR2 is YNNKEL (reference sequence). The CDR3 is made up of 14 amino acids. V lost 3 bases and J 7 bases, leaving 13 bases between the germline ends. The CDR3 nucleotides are TGTGCCAGCAGCCAGGACATTGGGGGGAATGAGCAGTTCTTC. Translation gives CASSQDIGGNEQFF.

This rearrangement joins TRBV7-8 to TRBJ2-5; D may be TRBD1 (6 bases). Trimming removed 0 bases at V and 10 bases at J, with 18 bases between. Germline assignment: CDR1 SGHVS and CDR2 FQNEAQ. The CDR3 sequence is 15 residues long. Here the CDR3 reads CASSLARTDKSDQYF. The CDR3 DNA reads TGTGCCAGCAGCTTAGCGCGGACAGACAAGAGCGACCAGTACTTC.

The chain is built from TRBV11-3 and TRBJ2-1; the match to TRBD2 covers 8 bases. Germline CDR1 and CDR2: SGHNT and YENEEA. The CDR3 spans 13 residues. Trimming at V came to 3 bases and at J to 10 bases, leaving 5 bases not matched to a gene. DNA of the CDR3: TGTGCCAGCAGCTTTGGACTAGCAGGGGAGCAGTTCTTC. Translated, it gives CASSFGLAGEQFF.

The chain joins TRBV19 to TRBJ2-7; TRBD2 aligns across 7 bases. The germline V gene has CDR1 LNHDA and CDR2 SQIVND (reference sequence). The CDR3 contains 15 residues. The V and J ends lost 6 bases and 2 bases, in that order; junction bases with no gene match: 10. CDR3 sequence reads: CASRSQASGAYEQYF. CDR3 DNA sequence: TGTGCCAGTAGGTCCCAGGCTAGCGGTGCCTACGAGCAGTACTTC. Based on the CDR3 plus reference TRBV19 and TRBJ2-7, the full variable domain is DGGITQSPKYLFRKEGQNVTLSCEQNLNHDAMYWYRQDPGQGLRLIYYSQIVNDFQKGDIAEGYSVSREKKESFPLTVTSAQKNPTAFYLCASRSQASGAYEQYFGPGTRLTVT.

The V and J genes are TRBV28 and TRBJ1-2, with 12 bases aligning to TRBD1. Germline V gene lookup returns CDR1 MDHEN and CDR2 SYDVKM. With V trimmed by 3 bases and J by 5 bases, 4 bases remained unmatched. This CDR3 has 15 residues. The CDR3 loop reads CASSFGTGGAYGYTF. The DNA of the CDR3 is TGTGCCAGCAGTTTCGGGACAGGGGGCGCTTATGGCTACACCTTC.

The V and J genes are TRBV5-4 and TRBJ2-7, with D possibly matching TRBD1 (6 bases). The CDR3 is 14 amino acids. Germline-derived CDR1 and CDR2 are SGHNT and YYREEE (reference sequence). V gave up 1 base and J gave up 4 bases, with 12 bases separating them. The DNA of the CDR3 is TGTGCCAGCAGCTTGAATGCAGGGGTTTACGAGCAGTACTTC. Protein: CASSLNAGVYEQYF. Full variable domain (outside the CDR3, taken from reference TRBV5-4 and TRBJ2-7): ETGVTQSPTHLIKTRGQQVTLRCSSQSGHNTVSWYQQALGQGPQFIFQYYREEENGRGNFPPRFSGLQFPNYSSELNVNALELDDSALYLCASSLNAGVYEQYFGPGTRLTVT.

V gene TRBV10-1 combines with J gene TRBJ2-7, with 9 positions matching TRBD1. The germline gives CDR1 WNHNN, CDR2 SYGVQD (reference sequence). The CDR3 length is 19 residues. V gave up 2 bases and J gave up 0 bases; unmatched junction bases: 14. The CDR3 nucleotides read TGCGCCAGCAGTGAGGGGGACATTAGCCGGGACAGGGACTCCTACGAGCAGTACTTC. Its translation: CASSEGDISRDRDSYEQYF.

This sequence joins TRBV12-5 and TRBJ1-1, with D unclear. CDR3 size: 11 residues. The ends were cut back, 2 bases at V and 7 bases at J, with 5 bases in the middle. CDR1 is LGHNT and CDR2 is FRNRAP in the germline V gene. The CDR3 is CASGLLFEAFF. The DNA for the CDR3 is TGTGCTAGTGGTTTGCTTTTTGAAGCTTTCTTT.

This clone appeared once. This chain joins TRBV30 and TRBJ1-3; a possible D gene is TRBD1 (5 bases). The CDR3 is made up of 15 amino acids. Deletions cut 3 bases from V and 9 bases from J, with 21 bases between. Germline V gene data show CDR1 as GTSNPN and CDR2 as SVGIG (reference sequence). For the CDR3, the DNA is TGTGCCTGGAGCATCCTCGACGGGACCCCTCGCACCATATATTTT. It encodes CAWSILDGTPRTIYF.